Below are 5 T cell receptor beta chains sequenced from a single sample in a study of blood T cell repertoires in COVID-19. Sequencing was performed with immunoSEQ multiplex PCR; in TCRdb, only in-frame clones are kept and a portion is missing. The sample shows about 160,000 clones, 70% to 90% of them seen only once. The sample taken for sequencing was peripheral blood. The receptors originated from a man aged 35 to 55 with acute or convalescent COVID-19.

This chain uses TRBV6-1 with TRBJ1-2, with 10 bases that match TRBD1. Trimming took 6 bases from V and 6 from J; bases not matched to a gene: 7. The CDR3 is 14 residues long. The V gene's germline CDR1 is MNHNS and CDR2 SASEGT. The CDR3 nucleotides read TGTGCCAGCAGACGACAGGGGGCCGGTCATGGCTACACCTTC. Protein sequence: CASRRQGAGHGYTF.

The rearrangement uses TRBV4-1 and TRBJ1-4; 8 bases align to TRBD1. Germline CDR1 and CDR2: MGHRA and YSYEKL. Trimming cost V 2 bases and J 8 bases; bases outside gene matches: 7. This CDR3 has 15 residues. CDR3 bases: TGCGCCAGCAGCCAATACCAGGGGGCAGAAGAAAAACTGTTTTTT. This codes for CASSQYQGAEEKLFF.

V usage is TRBV5-1 and J usage is TRBJ1-2, with a possible D match to TRBD1 (6 bases). V lost 7 bases and J 7 bases, leaving 20 bases between the germline ends. This CDR3 has 14 amino acids. CDR1 is SGHRS and CDR2 is YFSETQ in the germline V gene. The CDR3 loop reads CASSSAGGLSGYTF. CDR3 bases: TGCGCCAGCTCCTCGGCCGGGGGGCTTAGTGGCTACACCTTC. The entire variable domain, with the rest obtained from reference TRBV5-1 and TRBJ1-2, is as follows: KAGVTQTPRYLIKTRGQQVTLSCSPISGHRSVSWYQQTPGQGLQFLFEYFSETQRNKGNFPGRFSGRQFSNSRSEMNVSTLELGDSALYLCASSSAGGLSGYTFGSGTRLTVV.

The genes are TRBV7-9 and TRBJ2-7, with D uncertain. Germline V gives CDR1 SEHNR, CDR2 FQNEAQ (reference sequence). There are 14 residues in the CDR3. Trimming took 3 bases from V and 0 from J, leaving 9 bases between them. CDR3 DNA: TGTGCCAGCAGCTTGGGCGCTGGCTCCTACGAGCAGTACTTC. Translating gives CASSLGAGSYEQYF. Full variable domain (missing parts from reference TRBV7-9 and TRBJ2-7): DTGVSQNPRHKITKRGQNVTFRCDPISEHNRLYWYRQTLGQGPEFLTYFQNEAQLEKSRLLSDRFSAERPKGSFSTLEIQRTEQGDSAMYLCASSLGAGSYEQYFGPGTRLTVT.

The chain recombines TRBV28 with TRBJ1-2, with TRBD1 matching over 7 bases. Germline V CDR1 and CDR2: MDHEN, SYDVKM. The CDR3 runs to 13 residues. J gave up 4 bases and V 7 bases, and 6 bases lay outside the gene matches. The CDR3 nucleotides read TGTGCCAGCACTCGAGGGGGCGGCTATGGCTACACCTTC. Protein product: CASTRGGGYGYTF.